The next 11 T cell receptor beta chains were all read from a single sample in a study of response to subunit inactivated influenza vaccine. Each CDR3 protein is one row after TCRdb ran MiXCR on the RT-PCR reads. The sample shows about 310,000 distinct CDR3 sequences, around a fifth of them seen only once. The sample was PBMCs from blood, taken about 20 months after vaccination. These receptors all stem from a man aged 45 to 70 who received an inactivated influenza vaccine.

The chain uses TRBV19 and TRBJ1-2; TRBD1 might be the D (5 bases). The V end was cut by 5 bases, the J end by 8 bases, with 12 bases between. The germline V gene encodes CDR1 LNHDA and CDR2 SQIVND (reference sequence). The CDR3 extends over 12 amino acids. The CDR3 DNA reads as TGTGCCAGTAGTGGGACCGTGGGGGGCTACACCTTC. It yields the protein CASSGTVGGYTF.

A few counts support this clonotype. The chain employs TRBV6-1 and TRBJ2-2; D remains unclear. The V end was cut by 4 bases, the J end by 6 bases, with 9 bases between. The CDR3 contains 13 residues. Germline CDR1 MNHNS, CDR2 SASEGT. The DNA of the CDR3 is TGTGCCAGCAGTGGAGGACGGGCCGGGGAGCTGTTTTTT. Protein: CASSGGRAGELFF.

CDR3 coding DNA: TGTGCCAGCAGCCAAGGCGATGCTTTGGGCCCTCCCCATTTT. This sequence encodes CASSQGDALGPPHF. V is TRBV3-1 and J is TRBJ1-5, with D uncertain. This CDR3 has 14 amino acids. Germline values: CDR1 LGHDT, CDR2 YNNKEL (reference sequence). The V gene lost 1 base and the J gene lost 16 bases, with 20 bases spanning the gap. Complete variable domain (other parts from reference TRBV3-1 and TRBJ1-5): DTAVSQTPKYLVTQMGNDKSIKCEQNLGHDTMYWYKQDSKKFLKIMFSYNNKELIINETVPNRFSPKSPDKAHLNLHINSLELGDSAVYFCASSQGDALGPPHFGDGTRLSIL.

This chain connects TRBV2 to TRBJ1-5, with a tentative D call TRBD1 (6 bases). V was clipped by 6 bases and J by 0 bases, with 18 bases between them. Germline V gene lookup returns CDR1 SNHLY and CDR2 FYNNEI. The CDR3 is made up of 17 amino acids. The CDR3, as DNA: TGTGCCAGCAGCCCCGGACAGATTCTATATAGCAATCAGCCCCAGCATTTT. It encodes CASSPGQILYSNQPQHF.

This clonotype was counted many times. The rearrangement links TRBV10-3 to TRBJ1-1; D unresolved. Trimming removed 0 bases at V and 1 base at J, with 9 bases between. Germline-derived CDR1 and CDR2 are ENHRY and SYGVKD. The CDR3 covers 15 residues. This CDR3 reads CAISESSLRNTEAFF. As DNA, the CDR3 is TGTGCCATCAGTGAGTCGTCCCTCAGGAACACTGAAGCTTTCTTT.

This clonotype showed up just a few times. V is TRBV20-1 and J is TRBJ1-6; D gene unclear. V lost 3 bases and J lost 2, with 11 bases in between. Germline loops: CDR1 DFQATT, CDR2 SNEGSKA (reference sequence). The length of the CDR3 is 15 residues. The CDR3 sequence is CSASFGSTYNSPLHF. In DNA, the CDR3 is TGCAGTGCTAGTTTTGGTAGTACCTATAATTCACCCCTCCACTTT.

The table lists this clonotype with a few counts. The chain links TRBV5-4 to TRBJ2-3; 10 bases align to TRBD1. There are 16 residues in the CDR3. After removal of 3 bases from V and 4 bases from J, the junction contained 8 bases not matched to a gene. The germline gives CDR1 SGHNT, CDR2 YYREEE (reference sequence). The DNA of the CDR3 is TGTGCCAGCAGCTGGGACCGGGGACAGGGGTCAGATACGCAGTATTTT. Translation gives CASSWDRGQGSDTQYF.

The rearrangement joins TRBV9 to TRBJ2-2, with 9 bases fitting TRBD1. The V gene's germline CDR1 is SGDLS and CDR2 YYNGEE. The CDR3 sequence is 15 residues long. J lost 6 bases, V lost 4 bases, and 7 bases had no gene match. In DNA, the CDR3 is TGTGCCAGCAGCTCCGGGACAGGGTACCCCGGGGAGCTGTTTTTT. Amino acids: CASSSGTGYPGELFF.

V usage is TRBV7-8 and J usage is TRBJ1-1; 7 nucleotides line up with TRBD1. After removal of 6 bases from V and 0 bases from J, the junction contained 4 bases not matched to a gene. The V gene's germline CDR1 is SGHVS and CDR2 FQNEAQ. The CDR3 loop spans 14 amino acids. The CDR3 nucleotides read TGTGCCAGCAGAAAGGGACAGCTGAACACTGAAGCTTTCTTT. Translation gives CASRKGQLNTEAFF.

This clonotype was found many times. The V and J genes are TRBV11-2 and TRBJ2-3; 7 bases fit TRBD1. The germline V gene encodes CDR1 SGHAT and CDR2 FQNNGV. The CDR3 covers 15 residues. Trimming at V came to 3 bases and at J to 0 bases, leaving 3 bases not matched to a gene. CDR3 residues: CASSLTGSSTDTQYF. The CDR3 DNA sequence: TGTGCCAGCAGCTTGACAGGGTCTAGCACAGATACGCAGTATTTT.

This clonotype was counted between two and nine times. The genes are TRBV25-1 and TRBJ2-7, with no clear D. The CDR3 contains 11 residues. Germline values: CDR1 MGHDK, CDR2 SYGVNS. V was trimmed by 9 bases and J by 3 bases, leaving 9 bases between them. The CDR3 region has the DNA TGTGCCAGTTCGGACGGCTACGAGCAGTACTTC. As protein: CASSDGYEQYF.